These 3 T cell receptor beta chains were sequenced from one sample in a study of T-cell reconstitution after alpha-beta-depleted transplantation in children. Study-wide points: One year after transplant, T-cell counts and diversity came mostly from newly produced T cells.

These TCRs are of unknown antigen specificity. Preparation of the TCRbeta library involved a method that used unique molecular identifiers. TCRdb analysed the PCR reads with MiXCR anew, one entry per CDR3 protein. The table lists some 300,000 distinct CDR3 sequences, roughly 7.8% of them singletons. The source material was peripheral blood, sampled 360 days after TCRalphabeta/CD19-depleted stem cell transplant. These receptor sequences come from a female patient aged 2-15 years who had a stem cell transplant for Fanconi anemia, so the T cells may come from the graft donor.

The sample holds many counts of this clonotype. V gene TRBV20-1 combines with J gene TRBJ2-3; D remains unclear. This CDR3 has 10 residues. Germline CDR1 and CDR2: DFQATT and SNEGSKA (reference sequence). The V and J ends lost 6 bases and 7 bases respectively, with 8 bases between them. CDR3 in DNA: TGCAGTGCCGCGCCCCATACGCAGTATTTT. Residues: CSAAPHTQYF.

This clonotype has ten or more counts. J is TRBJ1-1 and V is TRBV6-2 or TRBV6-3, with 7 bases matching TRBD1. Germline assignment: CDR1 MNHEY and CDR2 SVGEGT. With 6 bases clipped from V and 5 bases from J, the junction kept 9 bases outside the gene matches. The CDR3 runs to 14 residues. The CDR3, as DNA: TGTGCCAGCAGCTTCAGACAGGGACTAACTGAAGCTTTCTTT. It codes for CASSFRQGLTEAFF.

The CDR3 protein is CASSLAQLSYNEQFF. CDR3 nucleotides: TGCGCCAGCAGCTTGGCACAGCTCTCCTACAATGAGCAGTTCTTC. The rearrangement uses TRBV5-1 and TRBJ2-1; D is uncertain. This CDR3 is 15 amino acids long. Trimming removed 0 bases from V and 0 bases from J, with 7 bases in between. Per germline, CDR1 SGHRS and CDR2 YFSETQ.